This T cell receptor beta chain came from a study of blood T cell repertoires in COVID-19. This CDR3 spans 14 amino acids. The ends were cut back, 3 bases at V and 1 base at J, with 9 bases in the middle. The germline V gene has CDR1 SGHTA and CDR2 FQGNSA. Clones were read by immunoSEQ multiplex PCR, and TCRdb kept only the in-frame ones, dropping some. The sample shows about 290,000 clones, 89% of them seen only once. This TCR derives from a woman aged 40 to 50 who had recovered from COVID-19. Sequenced: PBMCs or T cells enriched from blood (not recorded which). The chain couples TRBV7-2 to TRBJ1-1; D remains ambiguous. The CDR3 DNA follows: TGTGCCAGCAGCTTGGTTACTGGGAACACTGAAGCTTTCTTT. Encoded protein: CASSLVTGNTEAFF.